This TCR beta chain appears in the sequencing data of a study of T cells in Graves' hyperthyroidism and ophthalmopathy. Regions amplified from RNA transcripts were the TCR beta CDR3 regions. A first-round RT-PCR of the TCR CDR3 used the HTBI primer set. One entry per CDR3 protein, called by TCRdb with MiXCR from the multiplex PCR reads. The table includes around 600,000 distinct CDR3 sequences, about 45% detected once. This clonotype turned up a few times. Its specificity is unknown. Study results and caveats: Most thyroid clonotypes expanded above 0.001 were also detected in blood. From stable hyperthyroidism, ophthalmopathy was set apart by a 13 V-J model.

Germline CDR1 is SGHTA and CDR2 is FQGTGA. The CDR3 is made up of 17 amino acids. V lost 2 bases and J lost 5, with 21 bases in between. Lactation, pregnancy, other autoimmune disease or uncontrolled infection led to exclusion of patients. The sequenced material came from peripheral blood or thyroid tissue (not recorded which). The sequence was collected from an adult man with Graves' disease, either hyperthyroidism or ophthalmopathy (not recorded which). The chain employs TRBV7-3 and TRBJ1-1; TRBD1 might be the D (6 bases). The CDR3 protein is CASSLYAHTGRGTEAFF. The CDR3, as DNA: TGTGCCAGCAGCTTATATGCCCACACGGGAAGGGGGACTGAAGCTTTCTTT.